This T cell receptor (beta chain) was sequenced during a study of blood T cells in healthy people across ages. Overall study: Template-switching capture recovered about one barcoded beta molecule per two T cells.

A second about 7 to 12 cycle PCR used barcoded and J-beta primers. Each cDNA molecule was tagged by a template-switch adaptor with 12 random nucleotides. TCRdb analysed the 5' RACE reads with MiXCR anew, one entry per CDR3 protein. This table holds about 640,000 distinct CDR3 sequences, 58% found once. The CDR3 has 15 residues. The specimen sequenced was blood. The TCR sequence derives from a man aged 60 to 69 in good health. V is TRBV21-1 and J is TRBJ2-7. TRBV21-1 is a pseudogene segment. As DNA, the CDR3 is TGTGCCAGCAGCAAAGAGTTTGGACTCACATACGAGCAGTACTTC. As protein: CASSKEFGLTYEQYF.